This T cell receptor beta chain was observed in a study of Ad26.COV2.S vaccination and SARS-CoV-2 variants. Study-level background: Donor was one of the participants in the Ad26.COV2.S arm of the COV1001 trial. Ad26.COV2.S was injected intramuscularly once or twice, 56 days apart. Notes on the study in general: Analytic work on TCR breadth and depth might have understated the full extent of total T cell responses.

Regarding this clone: Its antigen is unknown.

V was pared by 5 bases and J by 0 bases, with 8 bases between. This CDR3 has 15 amino acids. Germline V gives CDR1 MNHEY, CDR2 SMNVEV (reference sequence). As for treatment: over 15 received Ad26.COV2.S at low or high dose, single or two shots; five or six received placebo; per-sample allocation not given. Day 63 following the first vaccine or placebo injection was when the samples were taken. This table comes from immunoSEQ multiplex PCR, and its TCRdb copy is limited to in-frame clones, with some not included. The data hold about 450,000 clones, with roughly 89% observed a single time. The specimen was peripheral blood, collected in a trial of Ad26.COV2.S vaccine versus placebo. This clonotype was sampled from a person between 18 and 60 years old who received the Ad26.COV2.S COVID-19 vaccine or a placebo. V usage is TRBV27 and J usage is TRBJ1-6; D uncertain. CDR3 DNA sequence: TGTGCCAGCAGTCACATATTCTCCTATAATTCACCCCTCCACTTT. Translation: CASSHIFSYNSPLHF.